This T cell receptor beta chain was captured in a study of cytomegalovirus exposure and HLA in healthy donors. General study findings and limits: Accurate predictions that matched the HLA-A and HLA-B alleles of most subjects were reportedly made from TCR beta sequences. Follow-up analysis later connected one missense variant in DCLRE1C with trimming of TCR beta V- and J-genes. The authors judged a highly shared variant cluster likely a sequencing artifact.

The study ran its PCR with 60 Vbeta and 13 Jbeta primers. Produced via immunoSEQ multiplex PCR; TCRdb's table is partial and in-frame only. The sample contains under 200,000 clones, roughly 80% of which appear only once. Per germline, CDR1 SGHVS and CDR2 FQNEAQ. V dropped 5 bases and J dropped 0 bases, with 17 bases sitting between them. This CDR3 contains 17 residues. As regards this clone: Its antigen is still unknown.

The clonotype originates from a woman aged 40 to 50 in good health and CMV-seropositive. Material for sequencing was PBMCs. The chain couples TRBV7-8 to TRBJ1-5; tentatively, D is TRBD1 (6 bases). In DNA form, the CDR3 reads TGTGCCAGCAGCGCGACCCGACAGGCCCTTAGCAATCAGCCCCAGCATTTT. Translating gives CASSATRQALSNQPQHF.